This T cell receptor (beta chain) was obtained from a study of blood T cells in healthy people across ages. This clonotype was picked up a small number of times. Trimming at V came to 8 bases and at J to 8 bases, leaving 1 base not matched to a gene. CDR3 length: 11 amino acids. Germline V gives CDR1 SGHRS, CDR2 YFSETQ. A second PCR, run for roughly 7 to 11 cycles, used a sample-barcoded 5' primer plus a J-beta primer mix. TCRdb analysed the 5' RACE reads with MiXCR anew, one entry per CDR3 protein. Of 550,000 to 700,000 distinct CDR3 sequences detected, 25% to 30% appear once; the ten largest clones hold approximately 17%.

The source of this sequence is a woman between 70 and 85 years old in good health. Sequences were obtained from blood. This chain links TRBV5-1 with TRBJ1-4, with TRBD1 matching 9 bases. The CDR3 here is CARDRGEKLFF. DNA for the CDR3: TGCGCCAGGGACAGGGGCGAAAAACTGTTTTTT.